The clone carrying this TCR beta chain showed up many times. The data belong to a study of kidney transplant recipient with SARS-CoV-2 infection. TCRdb used MiXCR to reprocess the reads, holding one entry per CDR3 protein. The data hold approximately 240,000 distinct CDR3 sequences, with less than 35% observed a single time. The material sequenced was a blood sample, taken at baseline and on roughly day 110 from a kidney transplant recipient. The clonotype was recovered from a young adult male patient who had COVID-19 and was a kidney transplant recipient. Some T cells here may be from the graft donor.

The chain's CDR3 is CASSGRQGNTEAFF. The CDR3, as DNA: TGTGCCAGCAGTGGACGGCAGGGGAACACTGAAGCTTTCTTT. The chain combines TRBV2 with TRBJ1-1, with D possibly TRBD1 on 5 matching bases. V gave up 4 bases and J gave up 1 base, with 10 bases separating them. The CDR3 extends over 14 amino acids. Germline V gene data show CDR1 as SNHLY and CDR2 as FYNNEI.